This T cell receptor (beta chain) was captured by sequencing in a study of sequential checkpoint blockade in melanoma. CDR1 MNHEY and CDR2 SMNVEV come from the germline V gene (reference sequence). The CDR3 is 16 residues long. V lost 2 bases, J lost 5 bases, and 3 bases stayed unmatched. The treatment: randomized to nivolumab then ipilimumab (arm A) or the reverse (arm B). Here immunoSEQ multiplex PCR was the method, and the copy in TCRdb shows in-frame clones only, minus some. The sample holds approximately 10,000 clones, roughly 80% seen once. The material sequenced was CD8+ T cells sorted from blood (inferred from file names), taken from a patient given nivolumab and ipilimumab in sequence. The chain combines TRBV27 with TRBJ2-5, with TRBD2 matching over 15 bases. The source is a human donor with melanoma. CDR3 coding DNA: TGTGCCAGCAGTTTAGGACTAGCGGGAGGGCAGGAGACCCAGTACTTC. Translated: CASSLGLAGGQETQYF.